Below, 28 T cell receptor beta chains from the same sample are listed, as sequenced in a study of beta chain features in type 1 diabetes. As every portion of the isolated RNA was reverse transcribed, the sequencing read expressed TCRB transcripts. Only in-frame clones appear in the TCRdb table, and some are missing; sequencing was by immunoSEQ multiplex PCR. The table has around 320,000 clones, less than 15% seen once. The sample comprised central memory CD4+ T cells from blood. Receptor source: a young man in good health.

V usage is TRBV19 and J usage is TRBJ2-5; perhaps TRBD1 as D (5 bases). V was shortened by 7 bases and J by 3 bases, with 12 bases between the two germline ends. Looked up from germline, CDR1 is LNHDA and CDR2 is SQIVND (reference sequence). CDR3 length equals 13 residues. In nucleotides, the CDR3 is TGTGCCAGTACCCAGGGCGGAAAAGAGACCCAGTACTTC. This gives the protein CASTQGGKETQYF.

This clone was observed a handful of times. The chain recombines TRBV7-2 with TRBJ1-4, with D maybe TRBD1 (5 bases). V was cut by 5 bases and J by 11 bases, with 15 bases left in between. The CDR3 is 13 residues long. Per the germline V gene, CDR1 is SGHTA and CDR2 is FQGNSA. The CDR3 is CASSRDGGKKLFF. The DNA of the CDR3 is TGTGCCAGCAGCCGGGACGGCGGGAAGAAACTGTTTTTT.

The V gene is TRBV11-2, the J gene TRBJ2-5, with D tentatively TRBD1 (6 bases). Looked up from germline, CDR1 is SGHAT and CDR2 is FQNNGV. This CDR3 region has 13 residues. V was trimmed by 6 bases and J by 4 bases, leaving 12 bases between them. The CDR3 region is CASSQYRVETQYF. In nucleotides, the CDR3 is TGTGCCAGCAGTCAGTACAGGGTAGAGACCCAGTACTTC.

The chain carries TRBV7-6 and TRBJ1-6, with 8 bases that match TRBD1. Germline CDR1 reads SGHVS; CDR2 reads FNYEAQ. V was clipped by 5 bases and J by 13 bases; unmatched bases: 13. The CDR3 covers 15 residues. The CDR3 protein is CASSAQTGAHSPLHF. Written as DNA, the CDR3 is TGTGCCAGCAGCGCCCAGACAGGGGCCCACTCTCCCCTCCACTTT.

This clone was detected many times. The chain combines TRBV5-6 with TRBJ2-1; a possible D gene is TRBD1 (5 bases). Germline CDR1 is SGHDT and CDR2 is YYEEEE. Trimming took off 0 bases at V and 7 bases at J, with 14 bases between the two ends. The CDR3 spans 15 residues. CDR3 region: CASSLAGGAGNEQFF. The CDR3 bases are TGTGCCAGCAGCTTGGCCGGTGGGGCCGGAAATGAGCAGTTCTTC.

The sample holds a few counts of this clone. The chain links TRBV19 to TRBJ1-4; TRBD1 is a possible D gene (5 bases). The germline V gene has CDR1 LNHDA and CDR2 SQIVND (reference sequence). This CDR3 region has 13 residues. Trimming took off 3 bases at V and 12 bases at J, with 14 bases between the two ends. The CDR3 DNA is TGTGCCAGTAGTATGGGACTCACAAGGGAACTGTTTTTT. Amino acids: CASSMGLTRELFF.

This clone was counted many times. The CDR3 DNA sequence: TGTGCCAGCAGCCCGCAGACAGGGGACCAAGAGACCCAGTACTTC. This encodes CASSPQTGDQETQYF. The chain couples TRBV7-2 to TRBJ2-5, with TRBD1 matching 8 bases. From germline, CDR1 is SGHTA and CDR2 FQGNSA. The length of the CDR3 is 15 residues. Trimming at V came to 5 bases and at J to 0 bases, leaving 5 bases not matched to a gene.

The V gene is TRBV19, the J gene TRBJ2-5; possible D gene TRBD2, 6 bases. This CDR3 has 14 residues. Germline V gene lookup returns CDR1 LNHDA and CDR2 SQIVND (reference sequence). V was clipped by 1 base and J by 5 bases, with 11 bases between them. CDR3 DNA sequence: TGTGCCAGTAGTATAGCCGGGGGACGGGAGACCCAGTACTTC. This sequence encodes CASSIAGGRETQYF.

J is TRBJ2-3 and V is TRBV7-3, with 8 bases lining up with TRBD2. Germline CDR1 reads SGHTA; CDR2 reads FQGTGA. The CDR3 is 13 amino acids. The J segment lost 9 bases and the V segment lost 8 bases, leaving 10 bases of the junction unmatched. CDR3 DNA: TGTGCCAGCGGGACTAGTCCCGGAGTCACGCAGTATTTT. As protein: CASGTSPGVTQYF. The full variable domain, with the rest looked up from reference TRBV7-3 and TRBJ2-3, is GAGVSQTPSNKVTEKGKYVELRCDPISGHTALYWYRQSLGQGPEFLIYFQGTGAADDSGLPNDRFFAVRPEGSVSTLKIQRTERGDSAVYLCASGTSPGVTQYFGPGTRLTVL.

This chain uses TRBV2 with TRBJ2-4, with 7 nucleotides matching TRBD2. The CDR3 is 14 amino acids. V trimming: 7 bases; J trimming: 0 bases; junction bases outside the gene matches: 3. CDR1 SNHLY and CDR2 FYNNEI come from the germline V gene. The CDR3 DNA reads TGTGCCAGCATGGGGGGGGAAGCCAAAAACATTCAGTACTTC. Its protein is CASMGGEAKNIQYF. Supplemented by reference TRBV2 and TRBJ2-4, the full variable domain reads EPEVTQTPSHQVTQMGQEVILRCVPISNHLYFYWYRQILGQKVEFLVSFYNNEISEKSEIFDDQFSVERPDGSNFTLKIRSTKLEDSAMYFCASMGGEAKNIQYFGAGTRLSVL.

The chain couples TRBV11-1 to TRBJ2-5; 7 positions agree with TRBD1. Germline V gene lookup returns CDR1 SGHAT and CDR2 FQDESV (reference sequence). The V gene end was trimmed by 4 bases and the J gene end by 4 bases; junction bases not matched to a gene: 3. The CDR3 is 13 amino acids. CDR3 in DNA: TGTGCCAGCAGCTCGAGGGGGCCAGAGACCCAGTACTTC. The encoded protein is CASSSRGPETQYF.

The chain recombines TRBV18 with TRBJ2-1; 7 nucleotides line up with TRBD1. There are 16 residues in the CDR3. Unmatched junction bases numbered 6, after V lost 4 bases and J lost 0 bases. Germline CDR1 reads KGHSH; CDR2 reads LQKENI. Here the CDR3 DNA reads TGTGCCAGCTCACGAGGGACAGCCGACTCCTACAATGAGCAGTTCTTC. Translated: CASSRGTADSYNEQFF.

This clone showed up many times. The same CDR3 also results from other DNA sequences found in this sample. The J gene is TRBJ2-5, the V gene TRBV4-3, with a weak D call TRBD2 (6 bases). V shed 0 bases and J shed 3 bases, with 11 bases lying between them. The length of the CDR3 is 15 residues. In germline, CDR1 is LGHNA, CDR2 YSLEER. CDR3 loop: CASSQDGQREETQYF. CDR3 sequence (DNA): TGCGCCAGCAGCCAAGATGGCCAGCGGGAAGAGACCCAGTACTTC.

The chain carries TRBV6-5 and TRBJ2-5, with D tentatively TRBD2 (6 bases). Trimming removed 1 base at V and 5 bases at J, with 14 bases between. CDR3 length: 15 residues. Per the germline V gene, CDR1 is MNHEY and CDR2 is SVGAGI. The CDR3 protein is CASSYFGLKGETQYF. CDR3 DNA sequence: TGTGCCAGCAGTTACTTCGGACTAAAGGGGGAGACCCAGTACTTC.

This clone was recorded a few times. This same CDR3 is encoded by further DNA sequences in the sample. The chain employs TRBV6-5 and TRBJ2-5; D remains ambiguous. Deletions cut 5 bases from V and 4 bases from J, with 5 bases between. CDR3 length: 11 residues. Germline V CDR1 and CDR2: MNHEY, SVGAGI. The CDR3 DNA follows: TGTGCCAGCAGTCCTGGAGAGACCCAGTACTTC. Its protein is CASSPGETQYF.

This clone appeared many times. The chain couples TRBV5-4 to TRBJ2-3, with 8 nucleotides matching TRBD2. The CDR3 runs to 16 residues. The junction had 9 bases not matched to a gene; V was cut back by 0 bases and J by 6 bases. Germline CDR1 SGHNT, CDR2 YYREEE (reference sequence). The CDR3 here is CASSLAWRGAGDTQYF. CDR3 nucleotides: TGTGCCAGCAGCTTGGCTTGGCGGGGGGCCGGGGATACGCAGTATTTT. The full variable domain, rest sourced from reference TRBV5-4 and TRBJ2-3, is ETGVTQSPTHLIKTRGQQVTLRCSSQSGHNTVSWYQQALGQGPQFIFQYYREEENGRGNFPPRFSGLQFPNYSSELNVNALELDDSALYLCASSLAWRGAGDTQYFGPGTRLTVL.

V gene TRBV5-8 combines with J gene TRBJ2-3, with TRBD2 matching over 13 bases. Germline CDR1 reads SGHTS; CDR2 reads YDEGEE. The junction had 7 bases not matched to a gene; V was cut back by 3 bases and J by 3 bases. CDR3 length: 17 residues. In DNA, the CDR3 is TGTGCCAGCAGCTCCCCACCGGGACTAGCGGGGACAGATACGCAGTATTTT. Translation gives CASSSPPGLAGTDTQYF. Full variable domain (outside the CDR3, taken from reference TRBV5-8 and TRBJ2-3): EAGVTQSPTHLIKTRGQQATLRCSPISGHTSVYWYQQALGLGLQFLLWYDEGEERNRGNFPPRFSGRQFPNYSSELNVNALELEDSALYLCASSSPPGLAGTDTQYFGPGTRLTVL.

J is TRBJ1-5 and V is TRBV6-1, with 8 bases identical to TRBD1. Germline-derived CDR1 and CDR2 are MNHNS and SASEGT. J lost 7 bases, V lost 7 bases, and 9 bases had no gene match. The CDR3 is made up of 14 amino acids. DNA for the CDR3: TGTGCCAGCAAATTTAGGACAGGGAGGCAGCCCCAGCATTTT. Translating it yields CASKFRTGRQPQHF.

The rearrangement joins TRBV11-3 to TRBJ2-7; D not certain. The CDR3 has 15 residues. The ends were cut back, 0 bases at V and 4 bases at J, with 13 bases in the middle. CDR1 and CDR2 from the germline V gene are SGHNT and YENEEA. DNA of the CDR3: TGTGCCAGCAGCTTAGATCCCCAGTCGCTATACGAGCAGTACGTC. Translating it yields CASSLDPQSLYEQYV.

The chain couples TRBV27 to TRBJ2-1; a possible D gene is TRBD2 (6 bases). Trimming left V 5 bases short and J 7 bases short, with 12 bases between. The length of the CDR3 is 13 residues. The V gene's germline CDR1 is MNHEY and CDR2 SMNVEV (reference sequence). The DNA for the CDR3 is TGTGCCAGCAGTGTCGTGCGGGAAAATGAGCAGTTCTTC. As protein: CASSVVRENEQFF.

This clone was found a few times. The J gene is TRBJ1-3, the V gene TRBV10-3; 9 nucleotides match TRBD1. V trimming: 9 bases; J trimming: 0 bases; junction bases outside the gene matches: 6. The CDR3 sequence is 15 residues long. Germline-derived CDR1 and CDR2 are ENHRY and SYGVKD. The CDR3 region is CAIGDRALSGNTIYF. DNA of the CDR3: TGTGCCATAGGGGACAGGGCCCTCTCTGGAAACACCATATATTTT.

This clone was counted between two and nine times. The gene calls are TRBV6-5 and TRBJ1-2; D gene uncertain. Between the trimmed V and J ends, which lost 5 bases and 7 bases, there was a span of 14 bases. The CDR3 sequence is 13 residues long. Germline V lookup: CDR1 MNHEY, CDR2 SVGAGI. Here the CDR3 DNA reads TGTGCCAGCAGTGGCCTGGGTGCGGGTGGCTACACCTTC. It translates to CASSGLGAGGYTF.

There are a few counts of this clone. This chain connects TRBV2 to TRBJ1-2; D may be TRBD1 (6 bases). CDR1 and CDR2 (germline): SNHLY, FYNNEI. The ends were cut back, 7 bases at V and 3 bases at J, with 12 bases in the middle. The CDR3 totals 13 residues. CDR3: CASTKTGYYGYTF. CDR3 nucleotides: TGTGCCAGCACCAAAACAGGGTACTATGGCTACACCTTC.

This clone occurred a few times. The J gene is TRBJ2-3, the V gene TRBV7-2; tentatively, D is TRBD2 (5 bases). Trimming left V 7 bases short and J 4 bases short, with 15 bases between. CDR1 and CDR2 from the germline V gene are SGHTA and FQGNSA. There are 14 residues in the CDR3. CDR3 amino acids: CASTLYRGSDTQYF. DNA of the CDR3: TGTGCCAGCACCCTCTATCGGGGTTCAGATACGCAGTATTTT.

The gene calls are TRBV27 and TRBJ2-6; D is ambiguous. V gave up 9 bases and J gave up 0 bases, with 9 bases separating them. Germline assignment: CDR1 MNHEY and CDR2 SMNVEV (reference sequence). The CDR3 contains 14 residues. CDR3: CASQMSSGANVLTF. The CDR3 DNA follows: TGTGCCAGTCAAATGAGCTCTGGGGCCAACGTCCTGACTTTC.

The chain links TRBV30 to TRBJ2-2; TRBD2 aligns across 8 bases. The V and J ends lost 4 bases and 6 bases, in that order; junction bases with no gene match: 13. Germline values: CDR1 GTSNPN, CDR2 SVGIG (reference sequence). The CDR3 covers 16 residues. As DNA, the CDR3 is TGTGCCTGGACTCCATTAGCGGGATTCGATTCCGGGGAGCTGTTTTTT. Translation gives CAWTPLAGFDSGELFF.

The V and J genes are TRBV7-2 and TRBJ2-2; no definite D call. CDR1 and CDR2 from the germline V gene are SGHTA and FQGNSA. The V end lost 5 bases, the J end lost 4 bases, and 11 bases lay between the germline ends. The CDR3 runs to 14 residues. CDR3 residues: CASSPALSTGELFF. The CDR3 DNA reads TGTGCCAGCAGCCCCGCCCTCTCCACCGGGGAGCTGTTTTTT.

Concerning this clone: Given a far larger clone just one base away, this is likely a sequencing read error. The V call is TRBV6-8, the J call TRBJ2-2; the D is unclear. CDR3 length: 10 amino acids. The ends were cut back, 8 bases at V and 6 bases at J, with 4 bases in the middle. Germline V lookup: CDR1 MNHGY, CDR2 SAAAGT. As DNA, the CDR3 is TGTGCCAGCCGAGCCGGGGAGCTGTTTTTT. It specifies CASRAGELFF.